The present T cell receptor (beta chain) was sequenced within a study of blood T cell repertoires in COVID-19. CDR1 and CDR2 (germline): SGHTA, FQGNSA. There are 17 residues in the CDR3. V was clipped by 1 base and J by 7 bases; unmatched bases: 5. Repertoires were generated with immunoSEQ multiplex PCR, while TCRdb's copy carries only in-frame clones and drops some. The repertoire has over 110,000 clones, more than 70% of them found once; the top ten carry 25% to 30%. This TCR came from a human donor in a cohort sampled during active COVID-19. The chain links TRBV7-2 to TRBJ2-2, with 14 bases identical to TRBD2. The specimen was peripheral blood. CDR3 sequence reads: CASSLVGLAGVGGELFF. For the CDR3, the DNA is TGTGCCAGCAGCTTAGTGGGACTAGCGGGGGTAGGCGGGGAGCTGTTTTTT.